A single sample gave rise to the 27 T cell receptor beta chains below, sequenced in a study of T cells in Graves' hyperthyroidism and ophthalmopathy. Amplified TCR beta CDR3 regions came from RNA transcripts. A first-round RT-PCR of the TCR CDR3 used the HTBI primer set. TCRdb re-called the multiplex PCR reads through MiXCR, storing one row per CDR3 protein. This table has around 350,000 distinct CDR3 sequences, 13% to 15% appearing once. Sequencing was carried out using blood. The origin of the receptors is a woman aged 55-69 years with Graves' ophthalmopathy.

V usage is TRBV11-2 and J usage is TRBJ2-1; 14 bases are shared with TRBD2. Looked up from germline, CDR1 is SGHAT and CDR2 is FQNNGV. V shed 1 base, J shed 0 bases, and the junction held 8 bases outside the gene matches. The CDR3 totals 20 residues. CDR3 DNA: TGTGCCAGCAGCTTAGTTCGACTAGCGGGAGGGTTCCCCTCCTACAATGAGCAGTTCTTC. Its translation: CASSLVRLAGGFPSYNEQFF.

This clonotype was seen at least ten times. The CDR3 region has the DNA TGTGCCAGCAGTTACGGGGGGGCGGACACGAACACTGAAGCTTTCTTT. Its protein is CASSYGGADTNTEAFF. This chain connects TRBV6-5 to TRBJ1-1; the D gene is possibly TRBD1 (6 bases). The germline V and J ends were trimmed by 2 bases and 1 base, with 14 bases remaining between them. This CDR3 has 16 amino acids. Looked up from germline, CDR1 is MNHEY and CDR2 is SVGAGI.

As regards this clonotype: Possible read error: a much larger clone is one base away. The chain recombines TRBV12-3 or TRBV12-4 with TRBJ2-5, with D unclear. The V gene lost 4 bases and the J gene lost 7 bases, with 13 bases spanning the gap. The CDR3 totals 13 residues. The CDR3 protein is CASSSLGSGTQYF. In DNA form, the CDR3 reads TGTGCCAGCAGTTCGTTAGGCTCGGGGACCCAGTACTTC.

This clonotype was recorded at least ten times. This chain uses TRBV2 with TRBJ1-5; D might be TRBD1 (5 bases). V shed 3 bases and J shed 3 bases, with 12 bases lying between them. Per the germline V gene, CDR1 is SNHLY and CDR2 is FYNNEI. This CDR3 has 15 residues. DNA for the CDR3: TGTGCCAGCAGTGACCTGGGACGCTTCAATCAGCCCCAGCATTTT. Residues: CASSDLGRFNQPQHF. Supplemented by reference TRBV2 and TRBJ1-5, the full variable domain reads EPEVTQTPSHQVTQMGQEVILRCVPISNHLYFYWYRQILGQKVEFLVSFYNNEISEKSEIFDDQFSVERPDGSNFTLKIRSTKLEDSAMYFCASSDLGRFNQPQHFGDGTRLSIL.

The gene calls are TRBV7-3 and TRBJ1-6; D not resolved. The germline V gene has CDR1 SGHTA and CDR2 FQGTGA. The CDR3 totals 14 residues. Trimming stripped 5 bases from V and 4 bases from J, with 9 bases between. CDR3 region: CASSPDPYNSPLHF. The CDR3 region has the DNA TGTGCCAGCAGCCCGGACCCATATAATTCACCCCTCCACTTT.

The sample holds many counts of this clonotype. V and J are TRBV6-1 and TRBJ2-7; the D gene is possibly TRBD2 (7 bases). This CDR3 is built from 20 residues. Germline V gene lookup returns CDR1 MNHNS and CDR2 SASEGT. The V and J ends lost 0 bases and 2 bases respectively, with 26 bases between them. The CDR3 loop is CASSEATEGGWVSPAYEQYF. CDR3 DNA: TGTGCCAGCAGTGAAGCGACCGAGGGGGGGTGGGTATCCCCGGCCTACGAGCAGTACTTC.

Concerning this clonotype itself: Relative to the germline gene, one junction end is altered; a read error may explain this. This rearrangement joins TRBV7-2 to TRBJ2-3; 10 bases match TRBD2. The CDR3 has 15 amino acids. The V gene's germline CDR1 is SGHTA and CDR2 FQGNSA. This CDR3 is CACSRTSGLTDTQYF. The CDR3 region has the DNA TGTGCCTGCAGTAGGACTAGCGGCCTCACAGATACGCAGTATTTT.

Ten or more counts support this clonotype. The chain employs TRBV28 and TRBJ2-5, with a tentative D call TRBD1 (6 bases). The CDR3 is made up of 13 amino acids. Germline CDR1 is MDHEN and CDR2 is SYDVKM. V shed 5 bases and J shed 5 bases, with 12 bases lying between them. The CDR3 here is CASSAHQGETQYF. CDR3 bases: TGTGCCAGCAGTGCCCACCAGGGGGAGACCCAGTACTTC.

The V and J genes are TRBV9 and TRBJ1-4, with D possibly matching TRBD1 (6 bases). Trimming left V 0 bases short and J 7 bases short, with 13 bases between. CDR3 length: 15 amino acids. CDR1 and CDR2 (germline): SGDLS, YYNGEE. The CDR3 loop is CASSVAGALGEKLFF. For the CDR3, the DNA is TGTGCCAGCAGCGTAGCGGGGGCGTTAGGTGAAAAACTGTTTTTT.

The chain is built from TRBV7-9 and TRBJ1-6; possibly TRBD1 for D (5 bases). The germline V gene has CDR1 SEHNR and CDR2 FQNEAQ (reference sequence). Trimming took 1 base from V and 6 from J, leaving 7 bases between them. The CDR3 consists of 14 residues. CDR3 DNA sequence: TGTGCCAGCAGCTTAGAACAGGCTAATTCACCCCTCCACTTT. Translated, it gives CASSLEQANSPLHF.

This clonotype was recorded a few times. The chain combines TRBV6-2 or TRBV6-3 with TRBJ2-3; 11 bases are shared with TRBD2. The CDR3 covers 19 residues. The J segment lost 5 bases and the V segment lost 5 bases, leaving 18 bases of the junction unmatched. Germline CDR1 reads MNHEY; CDR2 reads SVGEGT. The CDR3, as DNA: TGTGCCAGCAGTGCCAGGGGGGGGACTAGCGGACGAGCTGTAGATACGCAGTATTTT. Protein: CASSARGGTSGRAVDTQYF.

This chain joins TRBV12-3 or TRBV12-4 and TRBJ2-5; possible D gene TRBD1, 6 bases. Trimming removed 4 bases from V and 5 bases from J, with 11 bases in between. The CDR3 contains 13 residues. Written as DNA, the CDR3 is TGTGCCAGCAGTTGGACAGAAGGGGAGACCCAGTACTTC. It translates to CASSWTEGETQYF.

CDR3 sequence: CASSMHYEQFF. CDR3 coding DNA: TGTGCCAGTAGTATGCATTACGAGCAGTTCTTC. The chain is built from TRBV19 and TRBJ2-7, with D uncertain. TRBJ2-1 explains the end of the DNA better; the J call may be wrong. The V gene's germline CDR1 is LNHDA and CDR2 SQIVND (reference sequence). This CDR3 comprises 11 residues.

This clonotype was seen many times. The chain combines TRBV6-1 with TRBJ1-5; D gene unclear. CDR1 MNHNS and CDR2 SASEGT come from the germline V gene. This CDR3 comprises 14 residues. V was pared by 2 bases and J by 1 base, with 6 bases between. For the CDR3, the DNA is TGTGCCAGCAGTGAAAACTGGAGCAATCAGCCCCAGCATTTT. It specifies CASSENWSNQPQHF.

This clonotype was counted many times. The chain uses TRBV6-6 and TRBJ2-7, with 12 bases identical to TRBD1. The germline V gene has CDR1 MNHNY and CDR2 SVGAGI (reference sequence). The J segment lost 6 bases and the V segment lost 0 bases, leaving 6 bases of the junction unmatched. CDR3 size: 16 residues. CDR3 sequence: CASSYSSPGQGAEQYF. DNA for the CDR3: TGTGCCAGCAGTTACTCCTCACCGGGACAGGGGGCCGAGCAGTACTTC.

This clonotype was found a few times. The CDR3 DNA follows: TGTGCCAGCAGCGTAGGAGCAGGGCCCGGGTACGGCGAGCAGTACTTC. Translation gives CASSVGAGPGYGEQYF. The V and J genes are TRBV9 and TRBJ2-7, with D possibly TRBD1 on 5 matching bases. Germline values: CDR1 SGDLS, CDR2 YYNGEE. V lost 0 bases to trimming and J lost 6 bases, with 19 bases between them. CDR3 length equals 16 residues. The whole variable domain, remainder taken from reference TRBV9 and TRBJ2-7, is DSGVTQTPKHLITATGQRVTLRCSPRSGDLSVYWYQQSLDQGLQFLIQYYNGEERAKGNILERFSAQQFPDLHSELNLSSLELGDSALYFCASSVGAGPGYGEQYFGPGTRLTVT.

The chain employs TRBV10-2 and TRBJ2-5; D perhaps matches TRBD1 (6 bases). Looked up from germline, CDR1 is WSHSY and CDR2 is SAAADI. There are 15 residues in the CDR3. V was trimmed by 6 bases and J by 4 bases, leaving 18 bases between them. In DNA form, the CDR3 reads TGCGCCAGCAGCGAAGGGACAAGGGGCAGAGAGACCCAGTACTTC. It codes for CASSEGTRGRETQYF.

V usage is TRBV6-4 and J usage is TRBJ1-2; TRBD1 aligns across 7 bases. The CDR3 has 14 amino acids. The junction had 9 bases not matched to a gene; V was cut back by 4 bases and J by 7 bases. From germline, CDR1 is MRHNA and CDR2 SNTAGT. This CDR3 is CASSATQGRSGYTF. In DNA form, the CDR3 reads TGTGCCAGCAGTGCCACACAGGGGCGGAGTGGCTACACCTTC.

This clonotype came up once. This may arise from a read error, as a much more abundant clone is one base away. The chain has TRBV12-3 or TRBV12-4 and TRBJ2-2, with D tentatively TRBD1 or TRBD2 (5 bases each). The CDR3 totals 15 residues. Written as DNA, the CDR3 is TGTGCCAGCACCGTCGACAGTCGGCTTACCGGGAAGCTGTTTTTT. It encodes CASTVDSRLTGKLFF.

The chain is built from TRBV18 and TRBJ2-1, with 8 nucleotides matching TRBD1. V trimming: 6 bases; J trimming: 5 bases; junction bases outside the gene matches: 6. CDR3 length equals 14 residues. Germline values: CDR1 KGHSH, CDR2 LQKENI. This CDR3 is CASSRQGRNNEQFF. For the CDR3, the DNA is TGTGCCAGCTCTCGACAGGGGAGGAACAATGAGCAGTTCTTC.

Notes on this clonotype: The DNA is omitted, as the CDR3 cannot be located on it reliably, and the CDR3 follows TCRdb's listing. The chain carries TRBV7-9 and TRBJ2-7; the tabulated D call, TRBD1, remains unverified against the DNA. Germline CDR1 reads SEHNR; CDR2 reads FQNEAQ (reference sequence). The CDR3 spans 19 residues, counting both ends. The CDR3 loop reads CASSFYICSAPDRLYEQYF.

This clonotype has a single count. This CDR3 is CASSRGDRDNQPQHF. The CDR3 nucleotides are TGCGCCAGCAGCAGGGGGGACAGGGATAATCAGCCCCAGCATTTT. The gene calls are TRBV5-1 and TRBJ1-5; the match to TRBD1 covers 9 bases. This CDR3 region has 15 residues. Germline trimming cut 4 bases from V and 4 bases from J; bases unmatched to any gene: 6. CDR1 SGHRS and CDR2 YFSETQ come from the germline V gene.

This clonotype was counted a few times. The chain joins TRBV20-1 to TRBJ2-3; 9 bases agree with TRBD2. The CDR3 sequence is 16 residues long. The J segment lost 4 bases and the V segment lost 5 bases, leaving 13 bases of the junction unmatched. Germline CDR1 DFQATT, CDR2 SNEGSKA (reference sequence). This chain's CDR3 is CSAGGGSGSGADTQYF. Here the CDR3 DNA reads TGCAGTGCTGGGGGGGGTAGCGGGAGTGGGGCAGATACGCAGTATTTT.

The chain carries TRBV20-1 and TRBJ2-1; 9 bases align to TRBD2. J lost 1 base, V lost 2 bases, and 18 bases had no gene match. This CDR3 has 20 amino acids. Germline loops: CDR1 DFQATT, CDR2 SNEGSKA (reference sequence). The DNA of the CDR3 is TGCAGTGCTAGATTCAACCCAGAGGGCGCGGGAGGGCCGTCCTACAATGAGCAGTTCTTC. Translation gives CSARFNPEGAGGPSYNEQFF.

This clonotype has just a few counts. The rearrangement uses TRBV9 and TRBJ2-1, with D possibly being TRBD1 (7 bases). Trimming left V 0 bases short and J 7 bases short, with 11 bases between. The germline V gene has CDR1 SGDLS and CDR2 YYNGEE. CDR3 size: 14 residues. CDR3 DNA sequence: TGTGCCAGCAGCGTAGTGGCAGGGGGGAATGAGCAGTTCTTC. Translating gives CASSVVAGGNEQFF.

This clonotype was observed many times. The rearrangement uses TRBV10-3 and TRBJ2-5; D ambiguous. This CDR3 contains 12 residues. Looked up from germline, CDR1 is ENHRY and CDR2 is SYGVKD. The V end was cut by 4 bases, the J end by 1 base, with 4 bases between. The CDR3 here is CAISGAQETQYF. CDR3 DNA: TGTGCCATCAGTGGGGCCCAAGAGACCCAGTACTTC.

This chain joins TRBV6-1 and TRBJ2-2; TRBD1 matches at 12 bases. CDR1 and CDR2 from the germline V gene are MNHNS and SASEGT. V dropped 6 bases and J dropped 4; count of bases not matched to a gene: 6. This CDR3 has 16 residues. The CDR3 sequence: CASRTGTGGFTGELFF. CDR3 sequence (DNA): TGTGCCAGCAGAACGGGGACAGGGGGCTTCACCGGGGAGCTGTTTTTT.